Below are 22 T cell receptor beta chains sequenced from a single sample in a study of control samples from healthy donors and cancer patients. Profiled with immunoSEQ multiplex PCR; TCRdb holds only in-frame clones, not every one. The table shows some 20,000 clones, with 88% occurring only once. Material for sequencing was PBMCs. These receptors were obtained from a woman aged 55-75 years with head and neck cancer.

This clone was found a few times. CDR3 in amino acids: CASSQEEFQPQHF. CDR3 coding DNA: TGCGCCAGCAGCCAAGAGGAGTTTCAGCCCCAGCATTTT. The genes are TRBV4-1 and TRBJ1-5; no definite D call. CDR3 length: 13 amino acids. Trimming stripped 0 bases from V and 6 bases from J, with 6 bases between. Germline V gene lookup returns CDR1 MGHRA and CDR2 YSYEKL.

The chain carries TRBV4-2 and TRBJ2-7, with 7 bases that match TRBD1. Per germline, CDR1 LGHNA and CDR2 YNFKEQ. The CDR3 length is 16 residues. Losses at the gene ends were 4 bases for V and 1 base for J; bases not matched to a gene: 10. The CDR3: CASSRSGGRGSYEQYF. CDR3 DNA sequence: TGTGCCAGCAGCCGGTCTGGGGGCAGGGGGTCCTACGAGCAGTACTTC.

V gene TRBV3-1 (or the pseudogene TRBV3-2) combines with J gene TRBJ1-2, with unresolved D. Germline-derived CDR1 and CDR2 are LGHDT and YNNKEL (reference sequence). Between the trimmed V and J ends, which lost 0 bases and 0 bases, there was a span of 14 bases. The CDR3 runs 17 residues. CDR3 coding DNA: TGTGCCAGCAGCCAAGATAAGGGCCTTTCAGCTAACTATGGCTACACCTTC. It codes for CASSQDKGLSANYGYTF.

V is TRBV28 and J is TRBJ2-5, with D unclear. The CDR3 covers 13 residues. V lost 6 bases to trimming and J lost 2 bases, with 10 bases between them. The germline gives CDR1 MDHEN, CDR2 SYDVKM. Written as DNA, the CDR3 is TGTGCCAGCAGCCCGGGTCTACAAGAGACCCAGTACTTC. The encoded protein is CASSPGLQETQYF.

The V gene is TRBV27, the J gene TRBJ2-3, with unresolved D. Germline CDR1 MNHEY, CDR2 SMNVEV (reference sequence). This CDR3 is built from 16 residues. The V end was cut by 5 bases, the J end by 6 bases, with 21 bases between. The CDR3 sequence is CASSVISRSERDTQYF. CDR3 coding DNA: TGTGCCAGCAGTGTAATATCCAGGTCGGAGCGCGATACGCAGTATTTT.

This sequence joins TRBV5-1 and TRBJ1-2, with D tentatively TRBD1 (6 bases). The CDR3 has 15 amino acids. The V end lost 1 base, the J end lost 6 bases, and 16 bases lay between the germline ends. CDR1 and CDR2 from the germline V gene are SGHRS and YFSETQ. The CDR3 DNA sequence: TGCGCCAGCAGCTTGTACGGGGGCGAATTGAATGGCTACACCTTC. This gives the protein CASSLYGGELNGYTF.

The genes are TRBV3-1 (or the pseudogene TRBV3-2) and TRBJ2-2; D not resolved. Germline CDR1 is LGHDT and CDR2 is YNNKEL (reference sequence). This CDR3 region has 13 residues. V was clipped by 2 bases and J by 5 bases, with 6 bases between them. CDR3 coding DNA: TGTGCCAGCAGCCAACTCTCTACCGGGGAGCTGTTTTTT. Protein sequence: CASSQLSTGELFF.

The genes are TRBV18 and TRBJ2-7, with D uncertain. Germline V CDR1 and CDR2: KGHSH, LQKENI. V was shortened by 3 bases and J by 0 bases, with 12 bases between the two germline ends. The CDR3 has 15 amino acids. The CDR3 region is CASSPITTSSYEQYF. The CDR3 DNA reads TGTGCCAGCTCACCTATCACGACAAGCTCCTACGAGCAGTACTTC.

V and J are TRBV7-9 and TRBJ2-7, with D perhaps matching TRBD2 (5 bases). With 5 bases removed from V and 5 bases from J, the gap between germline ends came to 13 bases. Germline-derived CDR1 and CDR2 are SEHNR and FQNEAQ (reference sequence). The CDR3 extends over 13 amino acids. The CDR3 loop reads CASSPREGDEQYF. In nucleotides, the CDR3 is TGTGCCAGCAGCCCCCGTGAGGGCGACGAGCAGTACTTC.

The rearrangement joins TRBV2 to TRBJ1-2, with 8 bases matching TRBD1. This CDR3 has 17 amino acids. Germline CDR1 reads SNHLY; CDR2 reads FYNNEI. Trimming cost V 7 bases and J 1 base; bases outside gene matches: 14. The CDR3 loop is CASTRPAYRGSNYGYTF. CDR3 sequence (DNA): TGTGCCAGCACCCGGCCGGCCTACAGGGGGAGTAACTATGGCTACACCTTC.

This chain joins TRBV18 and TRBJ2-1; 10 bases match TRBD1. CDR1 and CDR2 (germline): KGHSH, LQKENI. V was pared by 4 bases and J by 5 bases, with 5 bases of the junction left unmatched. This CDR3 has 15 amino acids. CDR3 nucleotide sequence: TGTGCCAGCTCACTTCGGGGACAGGGGAACAATGAGCAGTTCTTC. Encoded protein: CASSLRGQGNNEQFF.

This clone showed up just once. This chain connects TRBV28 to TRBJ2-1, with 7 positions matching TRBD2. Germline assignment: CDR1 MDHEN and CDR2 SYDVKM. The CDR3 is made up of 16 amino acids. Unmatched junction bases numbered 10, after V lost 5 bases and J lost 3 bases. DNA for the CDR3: TGTGCCAGCAGTCCCGATGGGCGGGGGATCTACAATGAGCAGTTCTTC. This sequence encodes CASSPDGRGIYNEQFF.

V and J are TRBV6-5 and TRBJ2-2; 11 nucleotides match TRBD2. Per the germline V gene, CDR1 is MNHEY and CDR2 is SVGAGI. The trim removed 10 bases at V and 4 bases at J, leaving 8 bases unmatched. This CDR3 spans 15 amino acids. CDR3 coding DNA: TGTGCCACAAATCCCGGGACTAGCGGCACCGGGGAGCTGTTTTTT. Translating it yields CATNPGTSGTGELFF.

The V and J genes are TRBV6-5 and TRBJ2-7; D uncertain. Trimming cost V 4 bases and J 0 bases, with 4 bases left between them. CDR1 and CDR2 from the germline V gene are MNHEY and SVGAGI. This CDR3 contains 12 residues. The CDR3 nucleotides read TGTGCCAGCAGTTCAAGCTCCTACGAGCAGTACTTC. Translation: CASSSSSYEQYF.

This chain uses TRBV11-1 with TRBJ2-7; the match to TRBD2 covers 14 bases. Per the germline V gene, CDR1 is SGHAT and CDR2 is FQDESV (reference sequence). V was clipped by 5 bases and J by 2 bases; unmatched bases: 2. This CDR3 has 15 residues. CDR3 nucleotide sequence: TGTGCCAGCAGCCGACTAGCGGGAGGGACCTACGAGCAGTACTTC. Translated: CASSRLAGGTYEQYF.

The CDR3 loop is CASSKSGTSGPRQETQYF. The DNA of the CDR3 is TGTGCCAGCAGCAAAAGTGGGACTAGCGGGCCGAGACAAGAGACCCAGTACTTC. V usage is TRBV11-2 and J usage is TRBJ2-5; TRBD2 aligns across 12 bases. The ends lost 5 bases at V and 2 bases at J; junction bases unmatched: 12. The CDR3 loop spans 18 amino acids. Germline V gene sequence: CDR1 SGHAT, CDR2 FQNNGV.

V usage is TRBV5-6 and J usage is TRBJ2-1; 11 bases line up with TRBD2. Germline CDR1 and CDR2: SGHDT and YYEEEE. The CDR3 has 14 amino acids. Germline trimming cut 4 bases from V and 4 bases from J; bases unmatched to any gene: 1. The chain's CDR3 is CASSRLAGYNEQFF. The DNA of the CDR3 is TGTGCCAGCAGCCGACTAGCGGGGTACAATGAGCAGTTCTTC.

The CDR3 here is CASSSYRYEQYF. The CDR3 DNA follows: TGTGCCAGCAGCTCCTACAGATACGAGCAGTACTTC. The rearrangement uses TRBV11-2 and TRBJ2-7; D remains unclear. Germline CDR1 reads SGHAT; CDR2 reads FQNNGV. The CDR3 extends over 12 amino acids. V was cut by 4 bases and J by 4 bases, with 8 bases left in between. Complete variable domain (other parts from reference TRBV11-2 and TRBJ2-7): EAGVAQSPRYKIIEKRQSVAFWCNPISGHATLYWYQQILGQGPKLLIQFQNNGVVDDSQLPKDRFSAERLKGVDSTLKIQPAKLEDSAVYLCASSSYRYEQYFGPGTRLTVT.

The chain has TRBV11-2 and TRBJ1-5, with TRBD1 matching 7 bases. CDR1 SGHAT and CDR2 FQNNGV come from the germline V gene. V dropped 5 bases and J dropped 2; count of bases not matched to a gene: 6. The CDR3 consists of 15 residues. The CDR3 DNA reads TGTGCCAGCAGCCCTGACAGGGTTGGCAATCAGCCCCAGCATTTT. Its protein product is CASSPDRVGNQPQHF.

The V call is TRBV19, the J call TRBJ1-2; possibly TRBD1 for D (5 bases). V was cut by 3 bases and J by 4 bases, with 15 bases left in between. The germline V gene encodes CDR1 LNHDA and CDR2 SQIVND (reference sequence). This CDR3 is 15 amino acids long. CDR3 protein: CASSIRQLIPYGYTF. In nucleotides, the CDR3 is TGTGCCAGTAGTATCCGACAGCTTATACCCTATGGCTACACCTTC.

The CDR3 DNA reads TGTGCCACCAGTGAACCCGACATCGAAAGGGATACGCAGTATTTT. Protein sequence: CATSEPDIERDTQYF. This chain connects TRBV24-1 to TRBJ2-3, with unresolved D. The CDR3 has 15 residues. Germline CDR1 is KGHDR and CDR2 is SFDVKD. V was pared by 4 bases and J by 6 bases, with 16 bases between.

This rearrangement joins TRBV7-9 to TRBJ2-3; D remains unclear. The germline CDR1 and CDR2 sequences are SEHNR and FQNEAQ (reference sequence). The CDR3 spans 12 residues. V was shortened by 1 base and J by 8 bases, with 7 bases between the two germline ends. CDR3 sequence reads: CASSLEGITQYF. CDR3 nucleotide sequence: TGTGCCAGCAGCTTAGAGGGCATTACGCAGTATTTT.